Listed here are 29 T cell receptor beta chains from one sample, sequenced in a study of cytomegalovirus exposure and HLA in healthy donors. Vbeta (60) and Jbeta (13) primers were used in the PCR. Only in-frame clones appear in the TCRdb table, and some are missing; sequencing was by immunoSEQ multiplex PCR. There are roughly 180,000 clones in the sample; 77% occur only once, and about 1.5% lies in the top ten. Sequencing input: PBMCs. Receptors were obtained from a man aged 18 to 29 in good health and CMV-seronegative.

The chain uses TRBV11-3 and TRBJ1-1; D uncertain. V shed 3 bases and J shed 0 bases, with 5 bases lying between them. This CDR3 region has 13 residues. Germline V gene lookup returns CDR1 SGHNT and CDR2 YENEEA. In DNA form, the CDR3 reads TGTGCCAGCAGCTTTAGCTTGAACACTGAAGCTTTCTTT. It translates to CASSFSLNTEAFF.

This clone appeared a few times. The V gene is TRBV11-2, the J gene TRBJ2-3, with TRBD2 identical over 9 bases. This CDR3 region has 16 residues. CDR1 SGHAT and CDR2 FQNNGV come from the germline V gene. V lost 2 bases and J lost 4; bases outside the gene matches: 7. For the CDR3, the DNA is TGTGCCAGCAGCTTAAACCCGGGACTAGCCTCAGATACGCAGTATTTT. Translated, it gives CASSLNPGLASDTQYF.

The chain couples TRBV11-1 to TRBJ1-2, with 11 bases that match TRBD1. V lost 5 bases and J lost 4; bases outside the gene matches: 6. This CDR3 spans 15 amino acids. Germline loops: CDR1 SGHAT, CDR2 FQDESV (reference sequence). CDR3 region: CASSPAGTGGYGYTF. CDR3 DNA: TGTGCCAGCAGCCCAGCCGGGACAGGGGGCTATGGCTACACCTTC.

The genes are TRBV30 and TRBJ1-1; D is undetermined. V dropped 0 bases and J dropped 1 base, with 18 bases sitting between them. The CDR3 has 17 residues. Germline V lookup: CDR1 GTSNPN, CDR2 SVGIG (reference sequence). CDR3 DNA sequence: TGTGCCTGGAGTGTACTTCCGTACGGCGGCCCGAACACTGAAGCTTTCTTT. Protein sequence: CAWSVLPYGGPNTEAFF.

The gene calls are TRBV7-2 and TRBJ2-7, with 10 positions matching TRBD2. Germline lookup yields CDR1 SGHTA and CDR2 FQGNSA. V shed 2 bases, J shed 6 bases, and the junction held 7 bases outside the gene matches. The CDR3 is 15 residues long. CDR3 region: CASSLTASGSGEQYF. The CDR3 DNA reads TGTGCCAGCAGCTTAACGGCTAGCGGGAGTGGCGAGCAGTACTTC.

The chain uses TRBV7-9 and TRBJ2-1; the D gene is possibly TRBD1 (7 bases). Germline assignment: CDR1 SEHNR and CDR2 FQNEAQ (reference sequence). The CDR3 contains 17 residues. V shed 5 bases and J shed 0 bases, with 17 bases lying between them. CDR3 region: CASSKKQGTYSYNEQFF. The CDR3 nucleotides are TGTGCCAGCAGCAAAAAACAGGGGACTTACTCCTACAATGAGCAGTTCTTC.

The chain links TRBV9 to TRBJ2-5; a possible D gene is TRBD1 (6 bases). Germline CDR1 SGDLS, CDR2 YYNGEE. V gave up 0 bases and J gave up 5 bases, with 8 bases separating them. This CDR3 region has 13 residues. CDR3 region: CASSVGGLETQYF. The CDR3 nucleotides read TGTGCCAGCAGCGTAGGGGGGCTGGAGACCCAGTACTTC. Full variable domain (rest looked up from reference TRBV9 and TRBJ2-5): DSGVTQTPKHLITATGQRVTLRCSPRSGDLSVYWYQQSLDQGLQFLIQYYNGEERAKGNILERFSAQQFPDLHSELNLSSLELGDSALYFCASSVGGLETQYFGPGTRLLVL.

V usage is TRBV19 and J usage is TRBJ1-1; 9 bases align to TRBD1. CDR3 length: 15 residues. V lost 6 bases to trimming and J lost 0 bases; unmatched junction nucleotides: 5. Germline CDR1 reads LNHDA; CDR2 reads SQIVND (reference sequence). The CDR3 reads CASRTGGSLNTEAFF. In DNA form, the CDR3 reads TGTGCCAGTAGAACAGGGGGCTCCCTGAACACTGAAGCTTTCTTT.

V is TRBV19 and J is TRBJ1-1; no reliable D call. Per the germline V gene, CDR1 is LNHDA and CDR2 is SQIVND (reference sequence). Trimming left V 3 bases short and J 5 bases short, with 13 bases between. This CDR3 is built from 14 residues. The CDR3, as DNA: TGTGCCAGTAGTATCCGGGGAGGATGGACTGAAGCTTTCTTT. Its translation is CASSIRGGWTEAFF.

The chain employs TRBV11-2 and TRBJ2-7; the match to TRBD1 covers 7 bases. With 5 bases clipped from V and 1 base from J, the junction kept 8 bases outside the gene matches. The germline CDR1 and CDR2 sequences are SGHAT and FQNNGV. The CDR3 sequence is 15 residues long. In DNA form, the CDR3 reads TGTGCCAGCAGCCTTAGGGGGCGAATTTCCTACGAGCAGTACTTC. This codes for CASSLRGRISYEQYF.

This chain connects TRBV25-1 to TRBJ2-3; a weak D match, TRBD1 (6 bases). V was clipped by 0 bases and J by 2 bases, with 9 bases between them. CDR1 and CDR2 from the germline V gene are MGHDK and SYGVNS. The CDR3 runs to 15 residues. The CDR3 DNA reads TGTGCCAGCAGTGAATATAGGGGGAACACAGATACGCAGTATTTT. As protein: CASSEYRGNTDTQYF.

This chain links TRBV5-1 with TRBJ1-1, with D unclear. CDR1 and CDR2 from the germline V gene are SGHRS and YFSETQ. The CDR3 contains 15 residues. The germline V and J ends were trimmed by 0 bases and 2 bases, with 11 bases remaining between them. The CDR3 bases are TGCGCCAGCAGCTTGGCCCCAACAGTCAACACTGAAGCTTTCTTT. Its translation is CASSLAPTVNTEAFF.

V gene TRBV5-4 combines with J gene TRBJ2-5, with a tentative D call TRBD1 (6 bases). CDR3 length equals 14 residues. Germline CDR1 reads SGHNT; CDR2 reads YYREEE (reference sequence). V lost 4 bases and J 2 bases, leaving 12 bases between the germline ends. DNA for the CDR3: TGTGCCAGCAGCCCGGGACACCTACAAGAGACCCAGTACTTC. Protein: CASSPGHLQETQYF.

This clone appeared once. The chain couples TRBV5-1 to TRBJ2-6; D remains unclear. V shed 4 bases and J shed 1 base, with 18 bases lying between them. CDR3 length equals 18 residues. CDR1 is SGHRS, CDR2 YFSETQ, per germline. The CDR3 DNA is TGCGCCAGCAGCGGAAAACCTCCAGGCTCTTCTGGGGCCAACGTCCTGACTTTC. Translated, it gives CASSGKPPGSSGANVLTF.

This clone was observed a single time. The CDR3 sequence: CASSLTGTGGSYGYTF. The CDR3 nucleotides are TGTGCCAGCAGCTTAACCGGGACAGGGGGCAGCTATGGCTACACCTTC. This chain uses TRBV11-2 with TRBJ1-2, with TRBD1 matching 12 bases. From germline, CDR1 is SGHAT and CDR2 FQNNGV. The CDR3 consists of 16 residues. V shed 2 bases, J shed 4 bases, and the junction held 5 bases outside the gene matches.

The V and J genes are TRBV6-6 and TRBJ2-2; no definite D call. CDR3 length: 14 residues. Germline-derived CDR1 and CDR2 are MNHNY and SVGAGI (reference sequence). Trimming pared 2 bases from V and 4 bases from J, leaving 8 bases between. CDR3 loop: CASSYASITGELFF. In DNA form, the CDR3 reads TGTGCCAGCAGTTACGCGTCTATCACCGGGGAGCTGTTTTTT.

V usage is TRBV19 and J usage is TRBJ2-5; 13 bases agree with TRBD2. This CDR3 has 16 residues. Germline loops: CDR1 LNHDA, CDR2 SQIVND (reference sequence). Losses at the gene ends were 5 bases for V and 4 bases for J; bases not matched to a gene: 7. This chain's CDR3 is CASSRLAGGGGETQYF. The CDR3 DNA is TGTGCCAGTAGTCGACTAGCGGGAGGCGGTGGAGAGACCCAGTACTTC.

The chain joins TRBV29-1 to TRBJ2-1, with a tentative D call TRBD1 (8 bases). Between the trimmed V and J ends, which lost 6 bases and 9 bases, there was a span of 30 bases. The V gene's germline CDR1 is SQVTM and CDR2 ANQGSEA. This CDR3 is 17 amino acids long. In nucleotides, the CDR3 is TGCAGCGTGCCCCCACAGGGGGTCCGGGGGGAGGGGACTGAGCAGTTCTTC. Residues: CSVPPQGVRGEGTEQFF.

Remarks on this clone: Other nucleotide sequences from this sample produce the same CDR3. V is TRBV6-6 and J is TRBJ2-7, with no clear D. The CDR3 covers 12 residues. Germline lookup yields CDR1 MNHNY and CDR2 SVGAGI (reference sequence). Trimming removed 2 bases from V and 4 bases from J, with 6 bases in between. In DNA, the CDR3 is TGTGCCAGCAGTTACGGCCCGTACGAGCAGTACTTC. Translated: CASSYGPYEQYF.

The rearrangement links TRBV5-6 to TRBJ2-7; 10 positions agree with TRBD2. The V gene end was trimmed by 4 bases and the J gene end by 5 bases; junction bases not matched to a gene: 12. CDR3 length: 16 amino acids. Germline CDR1 reads SGHDT; CDR2 reads YYEEEE. The CDR3 loop reads CASSRQSGRGLNEQYF. The CDR3 DNA is TGTGCCAGCAGCCGGCAAAGCGGGAGGGGGCTTAACGAGCAGTACTTC.

This chain joins TRBV7-2 and TRBJ1-1, with D possibly TRBD1 on 5 matching bases. V was shortened by 0 bases and J by 8 bases, with 13 bases between the two germline ends. Germline values: CDR1 SGHTA, CDR2 FQGNSA. The CDR3 extends over 14 amino acids. This CDR3 reads CASSLALMGGEAFF. The CDR3 coding sequence is TGTGCCAGCAGCTTAGCGCTAATGGGGGGGGAAGCTTTCTTT. Complete variable domain (other parts from reference TRBV7-2 and TRBJ1-1): GAGVSQSPSNKVTEKGKDVELRCDPISGHTALYWYRQSLGQGLEFLIYFQGNSAPDKSGLPSDRFSAERTGGSVSTLTIQRTQQEDSAVYLCASSLALMGGEAFFGQGTRLTVV.

The chain employs TRBV2 and TRBJ2-3; 9 positions match TRBD2. CDR3 length equals 16 residues. Unmatched junction bases numbered 12, after V lost 7 bases and J lost 4 bases. CDR1 is SNHLY and CDR2 is FYNNEI in the germline V gene. The CDR3 DNA follows: TGTGCCAGCATGAAATTAGGCGGGGGGGCTGCAGATACGCAGTATTTT. Translating gives CASMKLGGGAADTQYF.

The V and J genes are TRBV6-6 and TRBJ2-2; D unresolved. The V end lost 6 bases, the J end lost 2 bases, and 10 bases lay between the germline ends. The CDR3 sequence is 14 residues long. Germline CDR1 is MNHNY and CDR2 is SVGAGI (reference sequence). The CDR3 nucleotides are TGTGCCAGCAGGCCTCAGATAAACACCGGGGAGCTGTTTTTT. Its protein product is CASRPQINTGELFF.

This chain connects TRBV9 to TRBJ2-5; TRBD2 matches at 10 bases. Germline lookup yields CDR1 SGDLS and CDR2 YYNGEE. This CDR3 spans 16 amino acids. Losses at the gene ends were 0 bases for V and 4 bases for J; bases not matched to a gene: 6. The CDR3 bases are TGTGCCAGCAGCGTAGGTGGCCTAGCGGGGGTAGAGACCCAGTACTTC. This sequence encodes CASSVGGLAGVETQYF.

The gene calls are TRBV6-5 and TRBJ2-7, with 9 bases aligning to TRBD1. With V trimmed by 5 bases and J by 3 bases, 5 bases remained unmatched. Germline CDR1 reads MNHEY; CDR2 reads SVGAGI. The CDR3 is 14 amino acids. Here the CDR3 DNA reads TGTGCCAGCAGTCCGGGGACAGGGCTCTACGAGCAGTACTTC. Translated, it gives CASSPGTGLYEQYF.

The J gene is TRBJ2-2, the V gene TRBV6-4, with a possible D match to TRBD1 (6 bases). This CDR3 has 13 residues. V lost 4 bases and J lost 5, with 8 bases in between. Per germline, CDR1 MRHNA and CDR2 SNTAGT. The CDR3 is CASSAGETGELFF. For the CDR3, the DNA is TGTGCCAGCAGTGCAGGGGAGACCGGGGAGCTGTTTTTT.

The chain carries TRBV5-1 and TRBJ1-2; D remains ambiguous. The CDR3 is made up of 15 amino acids. Germline assignment: CDR1 SGHRS and CDR2 YFSETQ. Trimming pared 0 bases from V and 0 bases from J, leaving 9 bases between. DNA for the CDR3: TGCGCCAGCAGCTTGGACGGGGTTGCTAACTATGGCTACACCTTC. Its protein is CASSLDGVANYGYTF. The full variable domain, its missing parts supplied by reference TRBV5-1 and TRBJ1-2, is KAGVTQTPRYLIKTRGQQVTLSCSPISGHRSVSWYQQTPGQGLQFLFEYFSETQRNKGNFPGRFSGRQFSNSRSEMNVSTLELGDSALYLCASSLDGVANYGYTFGSGTRLTVV.

This clone was recorded once. J is TRBJ2-6 and V is TRBV7-9; 8 positions agree with TRBD2. Per germline, CDR1 SEHNR and CDR2 FQNEAQ (reference sequence). J lost 1 base, V lost 3 bases, and 2 bases had no gene match. The CDR3 sequence is 16 residues long. In nucleotides, the CDR3 is TGTGCCAGCAGCTTCGGGGGGGGGTCTGGGGCCAACGTCCTGACTTTC. As protein: CASSFGGGSGANVLTF.

The rearrangement joins TRBV7-8 to TRBJ1-4; the D is unclear. The ends were cut back, 4 bases at V and 4 bases at J, with 10 bases in the middle. CDR1 is SGHVS and CDR2 is FQNEAQ in the germline V gene. This CDR3 contains 14 residues. CDR3 in DNA: TGTGCCAGCAGCTCTGACGGGTTTAATGAAAAACTGTTTTTT. Encoded protein: CASSSDGFNEKLFF.